Listed below are T cell receptor beta chains from one sample, sequenced in a study of OX40 agonist ivuxolimab in advanced cancers. Sequenced by immunoSEQ multiplex PCR; TCRdb stores in-frame clones only, minus some. There are approximately 120,000 clones in the sample; under 95% occur only once, and 0.81% lies in the top ten. The input for sequencing was CD4+ or CD8+ T cells sorted from blood, taken in a trial of the OX40 agonist ivuxolimab. The receptors shown here come from an adult with an advanced solid tumor such as melanoma, head and neck, liver or kidney cancer. Both conserved end residues are part of each CDR3. A D gene is named only where the DNA matches it firmly. Clone sizes are given selectively: once, few, many, or a class where the clone is expanded.

once,TRBJ2-1,TRBD1,TRBV9,CASSVEGTAYNEQFF,TGTGCCAGCAGCGTAGAGGGGACAGCCTACAATGAGCAGTTCTTC
once,TRBJ1-4,NA,TRBV29-1,CSVLTGTYNRATNEKLFF,TGCAGCGTCTTAACAGGAACTTACAATCGTGCAACTAATGAAAAACTGTTTTTT
NA,TRBJ2-7,NA,TRBV7-9,CASSLHASAFYEQYF,TGTGCCAGCAGCTTACATGCCAGTGCCTTCTACGAGCAGTACTTC
NA,TRBJ2-1,NA,TRBV6-5,CASSYLGGGAYNEQFF,TGTGCCAGCAGTTACTTGGGTGGAGGGGCCTACAATGAGCAGTTCTTC
once,TRBJ2-5,TRBD1,TRBV19,CASSPRTGPQETQYF,TGTGCCAGTAGTCCCCGGACAGGGCCACAAGAGACCCAGTACTTC
NA,TRBJ2-3,TRBD2,TRBV5-1,CASSLEGLAGEADTQYF,TGCGCCAGCAGCTTGGAGGGACTAGCGGGAGAGGCAGATACGCAGTATTTT
NA,TRBJ1-1,TRBD1,TRBV2,CASRARQGMNTEAFF,TGTGCCAGCAGGGCAAGACAGGGTATGAACACTGAAGCTTTCTTT
few,TRBJ2-7,TRBD1,TRBV10-1,CANLPRQGPREQYF,TGCGCCAACTTACCGAGACAGGGCCCTCGGGAGCAGTACTTC
NA,TRBJ2-2,NA,TRBV28,CASVGGGPYTGELFF,TGTGCCAGCGTAGGGGGAGGGCCTTACACCGGGGAGCTGTTTTTT
NA,TRBJ2-7,NA,TRBV7-3,CASSLNSGYEQYF,TGTGCCAGCAGCTTAAACTCAGGGTACGAGCAGTACTTC
once,TRBJ2-3,NA,TRBV5-4,CASSFGGTDTQYF,TGTGCCAGCAGCTTTGGAGGAACGGATACGCAGTATTTT
NA,TRBJ2-5,TRBD2,TRBV29-1,CSVPPLAGAKETQYF,TGCAGCGTTCCCCCACTAGCGGGAGCAAAGGAGACCCAGTACTTC
NA,TRBJ2-6,NA,TRBV7-3,CASSLKRSAGANVLTF,TGTGCCAGCAGCTTAAAAAGGTCAGCTGGGGCCAACGTCCTGACTTTC
NA,TRBJ1-6,NA,TRBV18,CASSPLYNSPLHF,TGTGCCAGCTCACCGCTCTATAATTCACCCCTCCACTTT
NA,TRBJ2-5,TRBD1,TRBV13,CASSFPGQQETQYF,TGTGCCAGCAGCTTTCCGGGACAGCAAGAGACCCAGTACTTC
NA,TRBJ2-1,NA,TRBV15,CATNAEGHNEQFF,TGTGCCACCAACGCGGAGGGGCACAATGAGCAGTTCTTC
NA,TRBJ2-3,NA,TRBV18,CASSRPQGLTTDTQYF,TGTGCCAGCTCACGACCACAGGGATTGACCACAGATACGCAGTATTTT
NA,TRBJ2-7,NA,TRBV4-3,CASSHDGSYEQYF,TGCGCCAGCAGCCATGATGGCTCCTACGAGCAGTACTTC
NA,TRBJ1-4,NA,TRBV2,CASRTTATNEKLFF,TGTGCCAGCAGGACGACAGCAACTAATGAAAAACTGTTTTTT
NA,TRBJ1-1,NA,TRBV7-3,CASSLNSGGGEAFF,TGTGCCAGCAGCTTAAATTCTGGGGGAGGAGAAGCTTTCTTT
NA,TRBJ1-3,TRBD1,TRBV7-2,CASSRGGQGTPGNTIYF,TGTGCCAGCAGCAGGGGGGGACAGGGGACTCCTGGAAACACCATATATTTT
NA,TRBJ1-5,NA,TRBV27,CASRSQGYSNQPQHF,TGTGCCAGCAGATCTCAGGGGTATAGCAATCAGCCCCAGCATTTT
NA,TRBJ1-2,NA,TRBV6-1,CFVQNNYGYTF,TGCTTCGTCCAGAATAACTATGGCTACACCTTC
NA,TRBJ1-2,NA,TRBV5-6,CASSLVSGDYGYTF,TGTGCCAGCAGCTTGGTGTCAGGGGACTATGGCTACACCTTC
NA,TRBJ1-4,TRBD1,TRBV11-2,CASSPPPTGVDEKLFF,TGTGCCAGCAGCCCACCTCCGACAGGGGTCGATGAAAAACTGTTTTTT
NA,TRBJ2-7,TRBD1,TRBV27,CASSLGQGGEQYF,TGTGCCAGCAGCCTAGGACAGGGCGGCGAGCAGTACTTC
NA,TRBJ2-7,NA,TRBV11-1,CASSFGGTYEQYF,TGTGCCAGCAGCTTTGGGGGGACCTACGAGCAGTACTTC
once,TRBJ2-5,TRBD1,TRBV7-6,CASSQRRDRGHETQYF,TGTGCCAGCAGCCAACGTCGCGACAGGGGGCACGAGACCCAGTACTTC
NA,TRBJ1-4,TRBD1,TRBV11-2,CASRPLDRGDEKLFF,TGTGCCAGCAGGCCTCTGGACAGGGGAGATGAAAAACTGTTTTTT
NA,TRBJ1-1,NA,TRBV18,CASSPREEAGLNTEAFF,TGTGCCAGCTCACCACGAGAAGAGGCAGGATTGAACACTGAAGCTTTCTTT
NA,TRBJ1-5,NA,TRBV2,CASSDSRGANQPQHF,TGTGCCAGCAGTGACTCTAGGGGCGCCAATCAGCCCCAGCATTTT
NA,TRBJ2-1,TRBD2,TRBV7-2,CASSPTEAGGGSEQFF,TGTGCCAGCAGCCCCACTGAAGCGGGAGGGGGGAGTGAGCAGTTCTTC
NA,TRBJ2-1,NA,TRBV6-1,CASSEQDSYNEQFF,TGTGCCAGCAGTGAACAGGACAGCTACAATGAGCAGTTCTTC
NA,TRBJ1-2,NA,TRBV7-2,CASSITGRSGYTF,TGTGCCAGCAGCATTACAGGGCGGAGCGGCTACACCTTC
NA,TRBJ1-1,TRBD1,TRBV5-6,CASSLRGLNTEAFF,TGTGCCAGCAGCTTGAGGGGGCTGAACACTGAAGCTTTCTTT
NA,TRBJ1-2,NA,TRBV15,CATSSLGGSDGGYTF,TGTGCCACCAGCTCCCTGGGGGGAAGCGATGGGGGCTACACCTTC
NA,TRBJ1-1,TRBD1,TRBV5-1,CASSLMETGGNTEAFF,TGCGCCAGCAGCTTGATGGAAACAGGGGGGAACACTGAAGCTTTCTTT
NA,TRBJ2-1,NA,TRBV19,CASSIDPIPYNEQFF,TGTGCCAGTAGTATAGATCCTATACCCTACAATGAGCAGTTCTTC